A single sample gave rise to the 10 T cell receptor beta chains below, sequenced in a study of T cell responses to AZD1222 COVID-19 vaccine. Clones were read by immunoSEQ multiplex PCR, and TCRdb kept only the in-frame ones, dropping some. Seen here are about 160,000 clones, 90% to 95% observed once, and the top ten hold approximately 3.8%. The input for sequencing was peripheral blood, taken 28 days after the second AZD1222 dose. All receptors derive from an adult who received the AZD1222 COVID-19 vaccine.

CDR3 sequence: CAWDRGVRGYTF. The CDR3 nucleotides read TGTGCCTGGGACCGGGGGGTACGGGGCTACACCTTC. The V gene is TRBV30, the J gene TRBJ1-2, with a weak D call TRBD1 (5 bases). CDR3 length equals 12 residues. Germline values: CDR1 GTSNPN, CDR2 SVGIG (reference sequence). The V end was cut by 5 bases, the J end by 8 bases, with 15 bases between.

The CDR3 DNA is TGTGCCAGCAGCCCCCGACTAGCGGGGCAGGAGACCCAGTACTTC. It translates to CASSPRLAGQETQYF. The chain is built from TRBV3-1 (or the pseudogene TRBV3-2) and TRBJ2-5; TRBD2 matches 11 bases. Germline CDR1 LGHDT, CDR2 YNNKEL (reference sequence). The trim removed 4 bases at V and 5 bases at J, leaving 6 bases unmatched. The CDR3 loop spans 15 amino acids.

DNA of the CDR3: TGTGCTAGTGGACCCGAGGTGGCCCGTTCACCCCTCCACTTT. The encoded protein is CASGPEVARSPLHF. The V call is TRBV12-5, the J call TRBJ1-6; D gene uncertain. V gave up 6 bases and J gave up 9 bases, with 15 bases separating them. Germline CDR1 LGHNT, CDR2 FRNRAP. The CDR3 spans 14 residues.

The chain employs TRBV27 and TRBJ2-7; D possibly uses TRBD1 or TRBD2 (5 bases each). Trimming pared 5 bases from V and 2 bases from J, leaving 16 bases between. Germline-derived CDR1 and CDR2 are MNHEY and SMNVEV (reference sequence). CDR3 size: 15 residues. This CDR3 reads CASSLRGRDAYEQYF. CDR3 sequence (DNA): TGTGCCAGCAGTCTGCGTGGTAGGGACGCCTACGAGCAGTACTTC.

The rearrangement joins TRBV13 to TRBJ2-3; a weak D match, TRBD2 (6 bases). V dropped 4 bases and J dropped 2 bases, with 19 bases sitting between them. The germline gives CDR1 PRHDT, CDR2 FYEKMQ (reference sequence). The CDR3 is 17 amino acids. CDR3 bases: TGTGCCAGCAGCTCCCTGGGTAGCGGACTCCTCACAGATACGCAGTATTTT. This gives the protein CASSSLGSGLLTDTQYF.

The gene calls are TRBV3-1 (or the pseudogene TRBV3-2) and TRBJ2-3; TRBD1 matches 7 bases. This CDR3 comprises 19 residues. Germline values: CDR1 LGHDT, CDR2 YNNKEL (reference sequence). Losses at the gene ends were 4 bases for V and 0 bases for J; bases not matched to a gene: 16. CDR3 sequence (DNA): TGTGCCAGCAGCCCGTGGACAGGACGAACGACTTCTAGCACAGATACGCAGTATTTT. Amino acid sequence: CASSPWTGRTTSSTDTQYF.

The chain carries TRBV23-1 and TRBJ1-5; tentative D call: TRBD1 (6 bases). TRBV23-1 is an open reading frame, and its role is uncertain. This CDR3 contains 16 residues. V was cut by 1 base and J by 7 bases, with 17 bases left in between. CDR3 in DNA: TGCGCCAGCAGTCAATGGACAGCGGCGGGAGGGCAGCCCCAGCATTTT. Residues: CASSQWTAAGGQPQHF.

The chain is built from TRBV5-4 and TRBJ2-7, with D maybe TRBD2 (6 bases). Trimming removed 0 bases at V and 3 bases at J, with 10 bases between. Per germline, CDR1 SGHNT and CDR2 YYREEE (reference sequence). There are 14 residues in the CDR3. The CDR3 region is CASSLGGGDYEQYF. The CDR3 coding sequence is TGTGCCAGCAGCTTGGGGGGCGGGGACTACGAGCAGTACTTC.

The chain employs TRBV7-9 and TRBJ1-3; D remains unclear. This CDR3 is built from 15 residues. Trimming took 5 bases from V and 5 from J, leaving 16 bases between them. Per germline, CDR1 SEHNR and CDR2 FQNEAQ (reference sequence). CDR3 in amino acids: CASSPNLPGRNTIYF. CDR3 coding DNA: TGTGCCAGCAGCCCCAACCTCCCGGGTCGAAACACCATATATTTT.

The rearrangement links TRBV6-6 to TRBJ1-5; a weak D match, TRBD1 (5 bases). The CDR3 runs 16 residues. V lost 0 bases to trimming and J lost 9 bases, with 18 bases between them. CDR1 MNHNY and CDR2 SVGAGI come from the germline V gene (reference sequence). Here the CDR3 reads CASSYSNFGTGLPQHF. The CDR3 DNA reads TGTGCCAGCAGTTACTCCAATTTCGGGACTGGTCTGCCCCAGCATTTT.